This T cell receptor (beta chain) is drawn from a study of identical twins. Germline V CDR1 and CDR2: SQVTM, ANQGSEA. V gave up 4 bases and J gave up 1 base, with 13 bases separating them. CDR3 length: 14 residues. With regard to this clonotype: Its specificity is not known.

General study results and limits: The authors drew conclusions from cross-sectional statistical analysis rather than following the same donors. Because invariant MAIT and iNKT cells could be present, zero-insertion analyses could be partly confounded. Within cord blood, abundant beta clonotypes carried fewer insertions, but memory repertoires showed no such trend.

Each CDR3 protein gets one entry after TCRdb re-called the 5' RACE reads with MiXCR. The profile shows hundreds of thousands of distinct CDR3 sequences, just over 7% of them singletons. The data were also submitted as part of a second study, on yellow fever vaccine responses in identical twins.

This chain links TRBV29-1 with TRBJ1-1, with unresolved D. The sample was PBMCs. This receptor was taken from a woman in her late teens or twenties in good health. The CDR3 here is CSVVRKLANTEAFF. CDR3 in DNA: TGCAGCGTTGTACGCAAGCTGGCGAACACTGAAGCTTTCTTT.